This T cell receptor beta chain is drawn from a study of T cell responses to AZD1222 COVID-19 vaccine. The study, taken as a whole, reports: Sampling that yielded the repertoires occurred only after the peak T cell response. Donors were chiefly white British, with a greater number of females, and clonal diversity was perhaps underestimated.

On this clone itself: The antigen remains undetermined.

Libraries were prepared by immunoSEQ multiplex PCR; TCRdb keeps only in-frame clonotypes and omits some of them. The table has 200,000 or so clones, 93% seen once. This CDR3 spans 15 amino acids. The germline gives CDR1 MNHNS, CDR2 SASEGT. Trimming took 3 bases from V and 3 from J, leaving 13 bases between them. Pooling was applied to second doses at about 4 or about 12 weeks. The genes are TRBV6-1 and TRBJ2-3; perhaps D is TRBD1 or TRBD2 (5 bases each). The sequencing used peripheral blood, collected 28 days after the second AZD1222 dose. This clonotype originated in an adult who received the AZD1222 COVID-19 vaccine. CDR3 nucleotide sequence: TGTGCCAGCAGTGAGGGGACGTCCGATACAGATACGCAGTATTTT. Translating it yields CASSEGTSDTDTQYF.